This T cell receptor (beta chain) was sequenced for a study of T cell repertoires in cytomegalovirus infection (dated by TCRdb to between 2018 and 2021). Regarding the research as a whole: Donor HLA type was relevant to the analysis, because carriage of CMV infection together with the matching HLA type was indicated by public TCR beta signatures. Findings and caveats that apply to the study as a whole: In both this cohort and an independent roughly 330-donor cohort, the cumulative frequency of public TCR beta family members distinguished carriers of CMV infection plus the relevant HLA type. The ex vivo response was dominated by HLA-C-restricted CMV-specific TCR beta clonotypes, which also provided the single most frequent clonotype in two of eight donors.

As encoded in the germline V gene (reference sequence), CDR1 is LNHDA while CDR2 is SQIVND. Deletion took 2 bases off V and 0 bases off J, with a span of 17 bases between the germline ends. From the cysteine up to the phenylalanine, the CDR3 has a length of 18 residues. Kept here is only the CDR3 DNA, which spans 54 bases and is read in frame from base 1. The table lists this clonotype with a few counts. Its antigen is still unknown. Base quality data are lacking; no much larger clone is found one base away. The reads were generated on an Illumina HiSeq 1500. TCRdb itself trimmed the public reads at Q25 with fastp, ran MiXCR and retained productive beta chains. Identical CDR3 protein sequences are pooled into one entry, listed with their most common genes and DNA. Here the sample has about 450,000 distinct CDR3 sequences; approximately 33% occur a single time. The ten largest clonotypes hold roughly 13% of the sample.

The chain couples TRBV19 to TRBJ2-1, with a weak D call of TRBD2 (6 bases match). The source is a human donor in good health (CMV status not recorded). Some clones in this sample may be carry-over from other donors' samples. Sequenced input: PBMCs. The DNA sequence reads TGTGCCAGTAGTATAAGTCGCCGTGGGCGGGGCTCCTACAATGAGCAGTTCTTC. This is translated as CASSISRRGRGSYNEQFF.